One and the same sample provided the 8 T cell receptor beta chains below, sequenced in a study of shared clonotypes between healthy human individuals. Assay: immunoSEQ multiplex PCR; the TCRdb copy retains only in-frame clones and omits some. The data show over 2,000,000 clones, with around 93% seen just once and roughly 1.7% held by the top ten. Naive CD8 cells lacked CD45RO, underwent positive selection for CCR7 and left out terminally differentiated effector memory CD45RA+ cells. Source material: naive CD8+ T cells from PBMCs. The origin of the receptors is a man in his late teens or twenties in good health. Some clones in this sample may be carry-over from other donors' samples.

The rearrangement uses TRBV7-9 and TRBJ1-4; 11 bases are shared with TRBD1. Per germline, CDR1 SEHNR and CDR2 FQNEAQ (reference sequence). There are 15 residues in the CDR3. V dropped 4 bases and J dropped 7; count of bases not matched to a gene: 5. The CDR3 here is CASSSSDRGREKLFF. The CDR3 DNA reads TGTGCCAGCAGCTCTTCGGACAGGGGGCGTGAAAAACTGTTTTTT.

The J gene is TRBJ2-6, the V gene TRBV28, with no clear D. This CDR3 has 17 amino acids. V was clipped by 3 bases and J by 0 bases, with 12 bases between them. CDR1 and CDR2 from the germline V gene are MDHEN and SYDVKM. DNA for the CDR3: TGTGCCAGCAGTTTTCCCGGTTTAGGCTCTGGGGCCAACGTCCTGACTTTC. This codes for CASSFPGLGSGANVLTF. The whole variable domain, filled in from reference TRBV28 and TRBJ2-6, reads DVKVTQSSRYLVKRTGEKVFLECVQDMDHENMFWYRQDPGLGLRLIYFSYDVKMKEKGDIPEGYSVSREKKERFSLILESASTNQTSMYLCASSFPGLGSGANVLTFGAGSRLTVL.

The rearrangement joins TRBV19 to TRBJ2-1; TRBD1 matches 9 bases. The CDR3 runs 13 residues. The V and J ends lost 5 bases and 9 bases, in that order; junction bases with no gene match: 5. CDR1 is LNHDA, CDR2 SQIVND, per germline (reference sequence). The CDR3 region has the DNA TGTGCCAGTAGTTTACAGGGGGCCGGTGAGCAGTTCTTC. The encoded protein is CASSLQGAGEQFF.

The chain joins TRBV5-1 to TRBJ2-1; 16 bases agree with TRBD2. This CDR3 contains 20 residues. Germline assignment: CDR1 SGHRS and CDR2 YFSETQ. The V gene end was trimmed by 2 bases and the J gene end by 1 base; junction bases not matched to a gene: 9. The chain's CDR3 is CASSFSFGTSGRESYNEQFF. The CDR3 nucleotides read TGCGCCAGCAGCTTTAGTTTCGGGACTAGCGGGAGGGAGTCCTACAATGAGCAGTTCTTC.

The rearrangement joins TRBV7-9 to TRBJ1-2; 7 nucleotides agree with TRBD1. V lost 0 bases, J lost 3 bases, and 7 bases stayed unmatched. This CDR3 region has 16 residues. Germline V gives CDR1 SEHNR, CDR2 FQNEAQ (reference sequence). CDR3 region: CASSLALGQTYYGYTF. In DNA form, the CDR3 reads TGTGCCAGCAGCTTAGCTCTGGGACAGACATACTATGGCTACACCTTC.

The rearrangement joins TRBV27 to TRBJ2-1; D unresolved. The CDR3 has 17 amino acids. Trimming pared 5 bases from V and 0 bases from J, leaving 17 bases between. From germline, CDR1 is MNHEY and CDR2 SMNVEV (reference sequence). In nucleotides, the CDR3 is TGTGCCAGCAGTCTAACACCGTCGGGTTTCTCCTACAATGAGCAGTTCTTC. As protein: CASSLTPSGFSYNEQFF.

This rearrangement joins TRBV4-1 to TRBJ1-4; TRBD1 is a possible D gene (5 bases). Trimming took off 3 bases at V and 1 base at J, with 12 bases between the two ends. There are 16 residues in the CDR3. The V gene's germline CDR1 is MGHRA and CDR2 YSYEKL. In DNA, the CDR3 is TGCGCCAGCAGCCAGGTACTCAGGGAAACTAATGAAAAACTGTTTTTT. This encodes CASSQVLRETNEKLFF.

The CDR3: CSVYPGTGVEAFF. In DNA, the CDR3 is TGCAGCGTATATCCCGGGACAGGGGTTGAAGCTTTCTTT. The J gene is TRBJ1-1, the V gene TRBV29-1; TRBD1 aligns across 10 bases. The germline V gene has CDR1 SQVTM and CDR2 ANQGSEA. J lost 7 bases, V lost 6 bases, and 8 bases had no gene match. The CDR3 has 13 residues.